This TCR beta chain stems from a study of Ad26.COV2.S vaccination and SARS-CoV-2 variants. This sample's treatment: about 20 received Ad26.COV2.S at low or high dose, single or two shots; 5 received placebo; per-sample allocation not given. Samples analyzed were those drawn on day 63 after the first vaccine or placebo injection. Profiling relied on immunoSEQ multiplex PCR, and the TCRdb table lists in-frame clones only, not all of them. The data contain 410,000 or so clones, around 90% of them singletons. Trimming shortened V by 4 bases and J by 6 bases, and 10 bases separated the two germline ends. The CDR3 loop spans 12 amino acids.

The chain carries TRBV23-1 and TRBJ2-7; the D is unclear. TRBV23-1 is an open reading frame whose function is uncertain. The specimen comprised peripheral blood, sampled in a trial of Ad26.COV2.S vaccine versus placebo. This sequence originates from a person between 18 and 60 years old who received the Ad26.COV2.S COVID-19 vaccine or a placebo. The chain's CDR3 is CASSLSPREQYF. For the CDR3, the DNA is TGCGCCAGCAGTCTGTCGCCCCGCGAGCAGTACTTC.